This T cell receptor beta chain derives from a study of CD8 T cells in Susac syndrome. Random hexamers were used to reverse transcribe the RNA input (roughly 0.5 to 1 ug). TCRdb processed the immunoSEQ multiplex PCR reads anew with MiXCR; each CDR3 protein has one entry. The data contain 130,000 to 150,000 distinct CDR3 sequences, approximately 95% of them seen just once; the ten biggest clones take up about 0.076%. V trimming: 7 bases; J trimming: 0 bases; junction bases outside the gene matches: 6. CDR3 length: 16 residues. The chain uses TRBV12-3 or TRBV12-4 and TRBJ2-6, with 7 bases that match TRBD1. This TCR was sampled from a human donor in good health. Sequencing was done on a sample of CD4+ T cells from PBMCs. The CDR3 sequence is CASTPTGSSGANVLTF. The CDR3 DNA reads as TGTGCCAGCACCCCGACAGGGAGCTCTGGGGCCAACGTCCTGACTTTC.